These T cell receptor beta chains were read from a single sample in a study of blood T cells in healthy people across ages. TCRdb reanalysed the 5' RACE reads using MiXCR and keeps one entry per CDR3 protein. The sample lists roughly 720,000 distinct CDR3 sequences; about 55% were seen once. Sequenced input: blood. The receptors shown here come from an older man in good health. The CDR3 runs from the conserved cysteine through the conserved F or W. D genes are given only for firm matches. Clone size appears in some rows only: once, few, many, or a class for an expanded clone.

abundance: NA
j_gene: TRBJ1-5
d_gene: NA
v_gene: TRBV11-2
CDR3aa: CASSPRGFGQPQHF
CDR3nt: TGTGCCAGCAGCCCAAGGGGATTCGGTCAGCCCCAGCATTTT

abundance: NA
j_gene: TRBJ1-1
d_gene: NA
v_gene: TRBV6-4
CDR3aa: CASSPTDGQGGEAFF
CDR3nt: TGTGCCAGCAGTCCCACCGACGGCCAGGGAGGTGAAGCTTTCTTT

abundance: few
j_gene: TRBJ2-1
d_gene: TRBD2
v_gene: TRBV29-1
CDR3aa: CSVASGGLSYNEQFF
CDR3nt: TGCAGCGTTGCTAGCGGGGGACTCTCCTACAATGAGCAGTTCTTC

abundance: NA
j_gene: TRBJ2-7
d_gene: NA
v_gene: TRBV12-3/TRBV12-4
CDR3aa: CASSSSGVEQYF
CDR3nt: TGTGCCAGCAGTAGCTCCGGGGTCGAGCAGTACTTC

abundance: NA
j_gene: TRBJ2-7
d_gene: NA
v_gene: TRBV29-1
CDR3aa: CSVEGVGAGGNEQYF
CDR3nt: TGCAGCGTTGAAGGAGTGGGGGCAGGCGGTAACGAGCAGTACTTC

abundance: few
j_gene: TRBJ2-5
d_gene: NA
v_gene: TRBV7-9
CDR3aa: CASSPAGAEGETQYF
CDR3nt: TGTGCCAGCAGCCCCGCTGGGGCTGAAGGGGAGACCCAGTACTTC

abundance: NA
j_gene: TRBJ1-1
d_gene: TRBD1
v_gene: TRBV12-3/TRBV12-4
CDR3aa: CASSFLLRQGNTEAFF
CDR3nt: TGTGCCAGCAGTTTCCTTTTAAGACAGGGTAATACTGAAGCTTTCTTT

abundance: NA
j_gene: TRBJ1-1
d_gene: NA
v_gene: TRBV5-1
CDR3aa: CASSLDSWNTEAFF
CDR3nt: TGCGCCAGCAGCTTGGACAGTTGGAACACTGAAGCTTTCTTT

abundance: NA
j_gene: TRBJ2-1
d_gene: TRBD2
v_gene: TRBV9
CDR3aa: CASSLTGTSSYNEQFF
CDR3nt: TGTGCCAGCAGCTTGACCGGGACTAGCTCCTACAATGAGCAGTTCTTC

abundance: NA
j_gene: TRBJ1-1
d_gene: NA
v_gene: TRBV12-3/TRBV12-4
CDR3aa: CASSFGGRAAFF
CDR3nt: TGTGCCAGCAGTTTTGGGGGGCGCGCGGCTTTCTTT

abundance: NA
j_gene: TRBJ2-5
d_gene: TRBD2
v_gene: TRBV24-1
CDR3aa: CATSDAGLAVSQETQYF
CDR3nt: TGTGCCACCAGTGATGCGGGACTAGCGGTCTCCCAAGAGACCCAGTACTTC

abundance: few
j_gene: TRBJ2-7
d_gene: TRBD2
v_gene: TRBV12-3/TRBV12-4
CDR3aa: CASRNLLAGGPHLYEQYF
CDR3nt: TGTGCCAGCAGGAACCTACTAGCGGGAGGGCCCCACTTATACGAGCAGTACTTC

abundance: NA
j_gene: TRBJ1-4
d_gene: TRBD1
v_gene: TRBV4-3
CDR3aa: CASSRTGSEKLFF
CDR3nt: TGCGCCAGCAGCCGGACAGGGAGTGAAAAACTGTTTTTT

abundance: few
j_gene: TRBJ2-1
d_gene: NA
v_gene: TRBV7-2
CDR3aa: CASSPPSREQFF
CDR3nt: TGTGCCAGCAGCCCCCCGTCGAGGGAGCAGTTCTTC

abundance: NA
j_gene: TRBJ2-1
d_gene: TRBD2
v_gene: TRBV28
CDR3aa: CASSGGASGLYNEQFF
CDR3nt: TGTGCCAGTTCCGGGGGGGCTAGCGGGCTTTACAATGAGCAGTTCTTC

abundance: NA
j_gene: TRBJ2-1
d_gene: TRBD2
v_gene: TRBV5-1
CDR3aa: CASSAEWRERGDEQFF
CDR3nt: TGCGCCAGCAGCGCAGAGTGGCGGGAGAGAGGGGATGAGCAGTTCTTC